This TCR beta chain emerged from a study of blood T cell repertoires in COVID-19. Whole-study context: The samples span acute and convalescent COVID-19 from the United States, Italy and Spain. PBMCs, B-cell-depleted T cells, or T cells provided the cDNA or gDNA that made up the material.

The germline V and J ends were trimmed by 4 bases and 4 bases, with 11 bases remaining between them. Germline V gene lookup returns CDR1 SGHRS and CDR2 YFSETQ. This CDR3 contains 13 residues. As processed by the authors: Nucleated cell counts were estimated from reference gene primer amplification. Generated by immunoSEQ multiplex PCR, the TCRdb table keeps only in-frame clones and is missing some. V and J calls and clone size are copied from that table; D and trimming were computed from the DNA. The sample yields 90,000 or so clones, approximately 88% seen once. Sequenced input: peripheral blood. This TCR derives from an elderly man with acute or convalescent COVID-19. This chain uses TRBV5-1 with TRBJ1-1, with D perhaps matching TRBD1 (5 bases). The CDR3 loop reads CASSQGGSTEAFF. The CDR3 bases are TGCGCCAGCAGCCAGGGAGGGAGCACTGAAGCTTTCTTT. Variable domain in full (rest from reference TRBV5-1 and TRBJ1-1): KAGVTQTPRYLIKTRGQQVTLSCSPISGHRSVSWYQQTPGQGLQFLFEYFSETQRNKGNFPGRFSGRQFSNSRSEMNVSTLELGDSALYLCASSQGGSTEAFFGQGTRLTVV.